Listed below are T cell receptor beta chains from one sample, sequenced in a study of blood T cell repertoires in COVID-19. Using immunoSEQ multiplex PCR, the repertoire was profiled, and TCRdb retains in-frame clones only, with some absent. The table shows about 140,000 clones, with approximately 85% occurring only once. Sequenced sample: peripheral blood. The receptor set was obtained from a woman older than 75 with acute or convalescent COVID-19. The CDR3 runs from the conserved cysteine through the conserved F or W. The D gene is left open where the match is weak.

>TRBJ2-7|TRBV28|-
CASSLAGRSSYEQYF
>TRBJ1-2|TRBV10-3|-
CAISESSGSSYGYTF
>TRBJ1-2|TRBV4-1|-
CASSQGARGLGSGYTF
>TRBJ2-2|TRBV19|TRBD2
CASSDPSGRAPHGELFF
>TRBJ2-7|TRBV9|TRBD2
CASSPDAGLAGEISYEQYF
>TRBJ2-5|TRBV3-1/TRBV3-2|-
CASSQLETQYF
>TRBJ1-1|TRBV24-1|-
CATPPKSGLNTEAFF
>TRBJ1-5|TRBV6-1|-
CASSEAFGGQGSNQPQHF
>TRBJ1-2|TRBV23-1|-
CASSHRGGEGYGYTF
>TRBJ2-1|TRBV9|-
CASSLVPAGYNEQFF
>TRBJ2-4|TRBV11-2|-
CASSLDRDIQYF
>TRBJ1-2|TRBV5-5|-
CASSLFLSGEPNYGYTF
>TRBJ2-7|TRBV10-3|TRBD1
CAISVNRGPGEQYF
>TRBJ2-3|TRBV14|-
CASSQDTFPRDTQYF
>TRBJ2-3|TRBV27|TRBD1
CASTDRDRGRDTQYF
>TRBJ2-1|TRBV10-2|TRBD1
CASSDPPTGEDEQFF
>TRBJ2-2|TRBV28|-
CASSRQSTGELFF
>TRBJ1-2|TRBV4-1|TRBD1
CASSQDGQGAANYGYTF
>TRBJ2-7|TRBV19|TRBD2
CASSMRDLAGAASYEQYF
>TRBJ1-4|TRBV7-9|TRBD1
CASSNWTGGNEKLFF
>TRBJ1-1|TRBV7-9|-
CASSLGVPGNTEAFF
>TRBJ1-6|TRBV28|-
CASSLYQARYNSPLHF
>TRBJ1-5|TRBV5-1|-
CASSLYADSNQPQHF
>TRBJ2-2|TRBV6-1|-
CASSEIRVGLFF
>TRBJ2-7|TRBV7-6|TRBD2
CASSPTVLAGAEQYF
>TRBJ1-2|TRBV28|-
CASSFWRVVNYGYTF
>TRBJ1-6|TRBV27|-
CASRGDQGSYNSPLHF
>TRBJ1-2|TRBV10-1|-
CASSEFQGYGYTF
>TRBJ2-3|TRBV5-5|-
CASSFIVTTKFSSDTQYF
>TRBJ1-6|TRBV3-1/TRBV3-2|-
CASSQDQGALSGLWPSRSPLHF
>TRBJ2-5|TRBV28|TRBD2
CASSLRGVASQETQYF
>TRBJ1-1|TRBV6-2/TRBV6-3|-
CASSSSGFTEAFF
>TRBJ2-7|TRBV7-9|-
CASSPRGSSYEQYF
>TRBJ1-1|TRBV5-6|-
CASSPPMSTEAFF
>TRBJ2-1|TRBV5-4|-
CASSWAPRSSYNEQFF
>TRBJ2-1|TRBV29-1|-
CSGGRQNNEQFF
>TRBJ1-3|TRBV3-1/TRBV3-2|-
CASSQDIYSGNTIYF
>TRBJ2-3|TRBV24-1|-
CATSGPFTDTQYF
>TRBJ2-5|TRBV6-5|-
CASSYSVGQGETQYF
>TRBJ1-2|TRBV6-5|-
CASRSMLDGGSGYTF
>TRBJ1-1|TRBV12-3/TRBV12-4|-
CASSPGRGTEAFF
>TRBJ1-5|TRBV4-1|-
CASRTGAQHF
>TRBJ2-1|TRBV6-5|-
CASSYSAGLVEFF
>TRBJ1-6|TRBV19|-
CASSARDGNSPLHF
>TRBJ1-5|TRBV19|-
CASLRRGDSNQPQHF
>TRBJ2-2|TRBV6-1|-
CASSEIGATGELFF
>TRBJ2-1|TRBV5-6|-
CASSLRPDSFYNEQFF
>TRBJ1-4|TRBV2|TRBD1
CASRQGFFNEKLFF
>TRBJ1-4|TRBV6-5|TRBD1
CASGDRGLGSEKLFF
>TRBJ1-2|TRBV7-9|-
CASTPDVGAGYGYTF
>TRBJ1-5|TRBV2|-
CASKGLLNQPQHF
>TRBJ1-2|TRBV10-3|-
CAIQWGPQSGGYTF
>TRBJ2-1|TRBV2|TRBD2
CASSDPGTSAYNEQFF
>TRBJ1-4|TRBV18|-
CASSPGPNEKLFF
>TRBJ2-7|TRBV30|TRBD1
CAWSELTRTGLPDEQYF
>TRBJ2-7|TRBV4-1|TRBD1
CASSQGQAPSYEQYF
>TRBJ1-1|TRBV19|TRBD1
CASSIATGAVVNTEAFF
>TRBJ2-7|TRBV5-5|-
CASSPSGIIVEQYF